The subject of this entry is one T cell receptor beta chain. Its antigen is undetermined. The method was immunoSEQ multiplex PCR; TCRdb's version includes in-frame clones alone and lacks a portion of them. The data hold about 110,000 clones, with more than 70% observed a single time. The sample comes from a study of T cell responses to AZD1222 COVID-19 vaccine. Across the study: Pooling was applied to second doses at about 4 or about 12 weeks. General study points: White British people made up most donors, females outnumbered males, and clonal diversity was possibly underestimated.

The starting material was peripheral blood, obtained on day 0 of AZD1222 vaccination. This receptor was obtained from an adult in good health.

CDR3 in DNA: TGTGCCATCAGTGACGGACCTATGAACACTGAAGCTTTCTTT. Its protein is CAISDGPMNTEAFF. This sequence joins TRBV10-3 and TRBJ1-1; the D is unclear. Germline V lookup: CDR1 ENHRY, CDR2 SYGVKD. This CDR3 is 14 amino acids long. Trimming took 3 bases from V and 0 from J, leaving 8 bases between them.